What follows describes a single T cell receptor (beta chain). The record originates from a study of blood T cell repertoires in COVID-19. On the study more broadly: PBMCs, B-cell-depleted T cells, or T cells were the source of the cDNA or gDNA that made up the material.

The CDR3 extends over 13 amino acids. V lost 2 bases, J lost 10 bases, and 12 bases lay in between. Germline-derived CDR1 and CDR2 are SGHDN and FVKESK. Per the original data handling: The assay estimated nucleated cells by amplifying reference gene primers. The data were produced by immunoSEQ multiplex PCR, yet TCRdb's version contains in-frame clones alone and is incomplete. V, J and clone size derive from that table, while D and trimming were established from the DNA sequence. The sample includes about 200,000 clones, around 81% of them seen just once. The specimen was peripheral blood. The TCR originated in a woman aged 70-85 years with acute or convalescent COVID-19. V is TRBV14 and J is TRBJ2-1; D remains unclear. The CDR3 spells CASSQNRRVEQFF. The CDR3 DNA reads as TGTGCCAGCAGCCAAAACCGACGGGTAGAGCAGTTCTTC.